A selection of T cell receptor beta chains follows, all from one sample in a study of T cell responses to AZD1222 COVID-19 vaccine. Method: immunoSEQ multiplex PCR; TCRdb's copy keeps in-frame clones and lacks some. The sample gives approximately 130,000 clones, nearly 90% of which show up once; 5% to 7% is in the top ten. The source material was peripheral blood, sampled 28 days after the second AZD1222 dose. Receptors were obtained from an adult who received the AZD1222 COVID-19 vaccine. Each CDR3 is given with its conserved first and last residue. A D gene is named only where the DNA matches it firmly. Size values are once, few and many counts, or a class for expanded clones, and some rows have none.

j_call d_call clone_size v_call cdr3_nt cdr3_aa
TRBJ2-5 TRBD2 NA TRBV10-1 TGCGCCAGCAGTGTGGGCGGGGGGGCCGTTGAGACCCAGTACTTC CASSVGGGAVETQYF
TRBJ2-1 TRBD2 NA TRBV5-1 TGCGCCAGCAGCGTGACTAGCGGGAGCTACAATGAGCAGTTCTTC CASSVTSGSYNEQFF
TRBJ2-2 TRBD2 few TRBV19 TGTGCCACCGGACTAGCGGGGAACACCGGGGAGCTGTTTTTT CATGLAGNTGELFF
TRBJ2-3 NA NA TRBV11-3 TGTGCCAGCAGCTCCGAGGCGGATACGCAGTATTTT CASSSEADTQYF
TRBJ2-7 NA NA TRBV19 TGTGCCAGTAGCCTATGGTCGGGAAACGGCGAGCAGTACTTC CASSLWSGNGEQYF
TRBJ1-1 NA once TRBV30 TGTGCCTGGAAAACAAATGGCCTCCCGTACACTGAAGCTTTCTTT CAWKTNGLPYTEAFF
TRBJ1-1 NA NA TRBV5-8 TGTGCCAGCAGCTTGGGAGGGGAGAACACTGAAGCTTTCTTT CASSLGGENTEAFF
TRBJ1-1 NA NA TRBV28 TGTGCCAGCAGTTTGCGACGGAACACTGAAGCTTTCTTT CASSLRRNTEAFF
TRBJ1-1 NA NA TRBV5-5 TGTGCCAGCAGCACGGGACGGGGGAACACTGAAGCTTTCTTT CASSTGRGNTEAFF
TRBJ2-2 NA few TRBV5-5 TGTGCCAGCAGCTTGTGGGACGGGCACGGGGAGCTGTTTTTT CASSLWDGHGELFF
TRBJ1-1 TRBD1 NA TRBV10-1 TGCGCCAGCAGTGGTGCGACAGGGATTGTCGCTGAAGCTTTCTTT CASSGATGIVAEAFF
TRBJ1-2 TRBD1 once TRBV5-1 TGCGCCAGCAGCTTAACAACAGGGGTAGTTGGCTACACCTTC CASSLTTGVVGYTF
TRBJ2-3 TRBD2 NA TRBV19 TGTGCCAGTAGTATACTAGCGGGGGGCACAGATACGCAGTATTTT CASSILAGGTDTQYF
TRBJ2-7 TRBD1 NA TRBV6-5 TGTGCCAGCAGTAAGACAGGGGGAGGGTCCTACGAGCAGTACTTC CASSKTGGGSYEQYF
TRBJ2-3 NA NA TRBV5-6 TGTGCCAGCAGCTCGTCGCGCACAGATACGCAGTATTTT CASSSSRTDTQYF
TRBJ2-1 NA NA TRBV4-1 TGCGCCAGCAGCCGCCACCCTGGGGCCTCCGACAACAATGAGCAGTTCTTC CASSRHPGASDNNEQFF
TRBJ2-5 NA NA TRBV6-5 TGTGCCAGCAGTCCCTCCCGATCCCAAGAGACCCAGTACTTC CASSPSRSQETQYF
TRBJ1-1 NA NA TRBV19 TGTGCCAGTAGTAGGCAGGCCGGAAACACTGAAGCTTTCTTT CASSRQAGNTEAFF
TRBJ1-1 NA NA TRBV4-1 TGCGCCAGCAGCCCCCCGACAGGGAACACTGAAGCTTTCTTT CASSPPTGNTEAFF
TRBJ2-3 TRBD1 NA TRBV6-5 TGTGCCAGCCGACAGGGGCCGGCAGATACGCAGTATTTT CASRQGPADTQYF
TRBJ2-4 NA NA TRBV27 TGTGCCAGCACTTCCCTAGCCAAAAACATTCAGTACTTC CASTSLAKNIQYF
TRBJ2-7 NA once TRBV5-4 TGTGCCAGCAGCTCCTACGGGCGGTACTCCTACGAGCAGTACTTC CASSSYGRYSYEQYF
TRBJ1-4 NA NA TRBV5-5 TGTGCCAGCAGCTTGGAGGGAAGGGATGAAAAACTGTTTTTT CASSLEGRDEKLFF
TRBJ1-2 NA few TRBV24-1 TGTGCCACCAGTGAGAGGGGGAGGGACTATGGCTACACCTTC CATSERGRDYGYTF
TRBJ1-5 NA NA TRBV29-1 TGCAGCGCTACTTCTTCGATTAGCAATCAGCCCCAGCATTTT CSATSSISNQPQHF
TRBJ1-2 TRBD1 NA TRBV2 TGTGCCAGCAGTTTGACAGGGGGGCCCTCGCTTGGCGGCTACACCTTC CASSLTGGPSLGGYTF
TRBJ1-1 NA NA TRBV18 TGTGCCAGCTCACCGGGCACGGCCTCTGAAGCTTTCTTT CASSPGTASEAFF
TRBJ1-2 NA NA TRBV7-2 TGTGCCAGCAGCCCATACCGTGGGACCGCAGACTATGGCTACACCTTC CASSPYRGTADYGYTF
TRBJ2-7 NA NA TRBV11-3 TGTGCCAGCAGCCTCCGGGAGCTGCCGTCCTACGAGCAGTACTTC CASSLRELPSYEQYF